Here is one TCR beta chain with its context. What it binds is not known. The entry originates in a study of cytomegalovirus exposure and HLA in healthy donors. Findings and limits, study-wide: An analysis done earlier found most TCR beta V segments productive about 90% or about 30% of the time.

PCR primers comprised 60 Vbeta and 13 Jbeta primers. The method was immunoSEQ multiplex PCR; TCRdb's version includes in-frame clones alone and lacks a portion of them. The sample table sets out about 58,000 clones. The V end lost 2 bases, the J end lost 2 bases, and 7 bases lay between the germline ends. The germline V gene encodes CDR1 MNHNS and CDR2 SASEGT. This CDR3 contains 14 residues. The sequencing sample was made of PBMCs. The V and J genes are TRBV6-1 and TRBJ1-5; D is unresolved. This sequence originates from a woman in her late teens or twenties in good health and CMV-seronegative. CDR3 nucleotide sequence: TGTGCCAGCAGTGAATTTCGGGGCAATCAGCCCCAGCATTTT. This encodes CASSEFRGNQPQHF.